The 2 T cell receptor beta chains presented below share a single source sample, sequenced in a study of blood T cell repertoires in COVID-19. The table came from immunoSEQ multiplex PCR; TCRdb's copy has only in-frame clones and leaves some out. Found here are about 420,000 clones, 70% to 90% of them singletons; the top ten hold roughly 0.84%. The sample was peripheral blood. The receptors originated from a man younger than 35 with COVID-19, enrolled during active disease.

The CDR3 DNA reads as TGTGCCAGCAGCACACAGGGGGACACTGAAGCTTTCTTT. It encodes CASSTQGDTEAFF. The chain employs TRBV7-2 and TRBJ1-1; 8 nucleotides match TRBD1. J was trimmed by 3 bases and V by 5 bases; bases with no gene match: 2. This CDR3 is built from 13 residues. Germline V gene sequence: CDR1 SGHTA, CDR2 FQGNSA.

The chain employs TRBV11-2 and TRBJ2-7, with 13 nucleotides matching TRBD2. Germline values: CDR1 SGHAT, CDR2 FQNNGV. The V and J ends lost 6 bases and 13 bases, in that order; junction bases with no gene match: 9. The CDR3 covers 13 residues. The DNA for the CDR3 is TGTGCCAGCAGATCCCTCGGACTAGCGGGAGTCTACTTC. Translation: CASRSLGLAGVYF.